This T cell receptor (beta chain) was retrieved from a study of cytomegalovirus exposure and HLA in healthy donors (dated by TCRdb to 2015 to 2018). For the wider study: An earlier analysis of 587 of the donors reported 276 Gb of sequence data and roughly 120 million unique TCR beta sequences obtained from about 179 million T cells. An early release covering roughly 640 HLA-typed donors comprised roughly 300 gigabases of sequencing data and roughly 86 million unique TCR sequences. Among the roughly 400 genotyped donors, around 81% belonged to the genetic ancestry cluster associated with self-reported Caucasian donors. The aim of the study was to test whether cataloging public T cell receptors could identify signatures of past pathogen exposure. The study profiled the T cell repertoires of hundreds of subjects by immunosequencing and related them to cytomegalovirus serostatus. Besides the first cohort of 550 to 750 subjects, a separate validation cohort made up of roughly 120 different subjects was used. The study combined high-throughput TCR immunosequencing, statistical association of individual TCRs with disease status, and machine learning to predict cytomegalovirus infection status. A later analysis re-analyzed previously published TCR beta repertoires from hundreds of donors and added high-resolution HLA genotyping to study TCR occurrence patterns. Rather than drawing on any new phenotypic data, the later analysis identified candidate immune exposures from TCR beta sequences and the way those sequences occurred across donors. To decide whether each TCR beta V gene segment behaved as functional or pseudogenic, an earlier analysis of some 580 of the donors relied on high-throughput TCR beta sequencing. Donor age, sex, ethnicity and CMV serostatus were collected together with the repertoire data. A later genetic analysis took genome-wide SNP genotypes for about three fifths of the roughly 670 donors and used that subset as a discovery cohort. All discovery cohort repertoires had been generated on a single sequencing platform. HLA typing covered class I and class II loci at four-digit resolution. The number of typed donors differed by locus: roughly 629-640 for A, B, C, DRB1 and DQB1; some 540 for DQA1; approximately 600 for DPA1; and roughly 470 for DPB1. Because of strong linkage in the cohort, five DR-DQ haplotypes were treated as single units for association and clustering. Among some 400 genotyped donors of the cohort, an average of approximately 250,000 unique TCR beta nucleotide sequences were sequenced per donor, roughly 20% of them non-productive.

As for this clone: The target of this receptor is not known. Per-base qualities were not stored, and no clone one base away is much larger.

In total, fewer than 750 healthy bone marrow donors made up the cohort. All cohort members were sampled while nominally healthy, although unrecorded immune exposures were likely present. The donor tested CMV seronegative and was one of the 352 seronegative cohort members. Every donor gave a peripheral blood sample, and the peripheral blood mononuclear cells from that sample were used for TCR beta sequencing. The Qiagen DNeasy Blood Extraction Kit was used to extract genomic DNA from the blood cell samples. Study-wide findings and limitations: Linkage disequilibrium might explain the correlated functional status among segregating V segments, but an unknown experimental factor could not be excluded. In a later genetic analysis, a missense DCLRE1C variant was associated with V-gene and J-gene trimming of TCR beta chains, and the association was replicated in an independent cohort. While some public TCRs were present in many individuals, most TCR sequences turned up only very rarely across donors. In the study, some 180 TCR beta chains were listed as associated with cytomegalovirus. According to a later analysis, most CMV-associated TCR beta chains appeared to be HLA-restricted, and the HLA associations seemed to be driven largely by CMV exposure. A further reported finding was that TCR beta sequences accurately predicted the HLA-A and HLA-B alleles for most subjects in the first cohort. A later analysis reported that several top co-occurrence clusters appeared linked to parvovirus B19, influenza, CMV and Epstein-Barr virus. Roughly uniform sequencing depth across donors was assumed in presence/absence analyses, although this assumption may not hold. A group of highly shared sequence variants was considered likely to be a technical artifact of the sequencing pipeline. HLA typing was unavailable for some donors at each locus, so association tests used only the typed subset. In a later analysis, the rate of TCR association differed among HLA loci, with DRB1 alleles having the most associated TCRs and HLA-C alleles having the fewest. In vitro tests confirmed that a few of the cytomegalovirus-associated TCR beta chains recognize cytomegalovirus antigens. In this cohort, only TCR beta chains were sequenced, and detectable features were limited by the absence of alpha or paired-chain data. Compared with equally common non-associated chains, HLA-associated TCR beta chains in a later analysis were more clonally expanded and had lower generation probabilities. When HLA alleles, especially DR and DQ, strongly co-occurred, attributing TCR associations to individual alleles was difficult. According to the authors, the approach could potentially be generalized to other disease states and immunological phenotypes. In an earlier analysis of roughly 500 of the donors, most TCR beta V segments appeared in productive rearrangements about 87% or about 30% of the time, broadly matching IMGT annotations. Compared with the roughly 700-donor mean, donors in an Asian-associated ancestry cluster had fewer N-insertions in productive TCRs, according to a later genetic analysis. The earlier analysis of approximately 540 of the donors excluded fewer than 20 rarely observed V segments, including chromosome 9 orphons, because counts were too low. Cytomegalovirus status was reported to be diagnosed by the classifier with high specificity and sensitivity in both the original and validation cohorts. A later analysis associated about 16,000 TCR beta sequences with specific HLA alleles at a false discovery rate of 0.05. CMV serostatus was the only immune exposure information available for the cohort.

Receptor libraries were prepared by the immunoSEQ multiplex PCR assay. For the multiplex PCR, a mixture combining 60 forward primers for TCR Vbeta segments and 13 reverse primers for TCR Jbeta segments was used. A multiplex PCR assay on genomic DNA amplified the CDR3 region of rearranged TCR beta genes. The Illumina HiSeq System was used to sequence the amplified TCR beta libraries as 87-base-pair reads. In the source study's methods: In a later analysis, tens of millions of unique TCR beta chains were counted across the approximately 670 repertoires, and roughly 11 million of these chains were shared by at least two donors. Raw reads were error-corrected and collapsed into unique sequences with a nearest-neighbor algorithm that merged closely related sequences to remove PCR and sequencing errors. Alignment of CDR3 sequences to IMGT reference sequences was used to assign V, D and J gene segments. For a sequence to be retained, a match of at least six nucleotides was required to both a V gene segment and a J gene segment. A rearrangement counted as productive if the CDR3 had no stop codons and remained in frame with V and J, and every other rearrangement counted as non-productive. Following IMGT convention, CDR3 was defined as the stretch from the second conserved V-encoded cysteine to the conserved J-encoded phenylalanine. The earlier analysis of 587 of the donors excluded sequences that lacked an unambiguous match to a single V gene segment. In an earlier analysis of roughly 600 of the donors, a V segment was called functional when productive rearrangements were above 56.7%, and segregating when the standard deviation between donors exceeded 5%. A statistical classification framework was built to diagnose cytomegalovirus status from the catalog of TCR beta chain sequences. In a later analysis, V and J genes were assigned by comparing TCR nucleotide sequences against IMGT/GENE-DB human TR gene sequences. Using the TCRdist pipeline, a later analysis assigned CDR3 sequences along with most-parsimonious VDJ recombination scenarios. In a later analysis, each TCR beta chain was defined by its CDR3 amino acid sequence together with its V-gene family, and reads lacking a unique V-gene family were excluded. As a way to deal with suspected cross-contamination and a sequencing artifact, a later analysis dropped nearly 600 nucleotide sequences that were highly shared and had low generation probability. In a later analysis, a clonal expansion index for each public chain was calculated from normalized within-repertoire ranks of inferred template counts. Generation probabilities in a later analysis came from a VDJ recombination model fitted to out-of-frame rearrangements, and those results were checked against IGoR. In a later analysis, hypergeometric tests were used to score TCR-TCR, TCR-HLA and TCR-CMV co-occurrence, with a repertoire-size bias correction applied to TCR pairs. A later analysis estimated false discovery rates by permuting HLA or CMV assignments 20 times. In a later analysis, co-occurring TCRs were grouped using DBSCAN, with TCRdist sequence similarity added in when clustering inside HLA-allele-positive subsets. For co-occurrence clustering, repertoires with fewer than 30,000 or more than 120,000 public chains were excluded, along with five repertoires with anomalous nucleotide sharing. Here the immuneACCESS table is served through TCRdb, limited to in-frame sequences with V and J called. Missing clones are a known gap in these copies; in checked studies unresolved V genes cover under half, and the rest lacks a known reason. Clone size and the V and J calls come from that table; the DNA yielded D and trimming. For this sample there are around 200,000 clones; 80% appear just once. The ten largest make up 0.6% to 0.7% of the sample.

The source material was PBMCs. The sequence derives from a boy younger than 18 in good health and CMV-seronegative.

The CDR3 region: CAISASAGVGYGYTF. The bases are TGTGCCATCAGTGCCTCGGCGGGGGTTGGCTATGGCTACACCTTC. The chain links TRBV10-3 with TRBJ1-2; TRBD1 could be the D gene, as 5 bases match. Inclusive of the bounding cysteine and phenylalanine, the CDR3 is 15 residues long. The read is trimmed to its CDR3 DNA, 45 bases read in frame from base 1. V is clipped by 4 bases and J by 4 bases, and the sequence between their germline boundaries is 16 bases long. The germline V gene sets CDR1 to ENHRY and CDR2 to SYGVKD.